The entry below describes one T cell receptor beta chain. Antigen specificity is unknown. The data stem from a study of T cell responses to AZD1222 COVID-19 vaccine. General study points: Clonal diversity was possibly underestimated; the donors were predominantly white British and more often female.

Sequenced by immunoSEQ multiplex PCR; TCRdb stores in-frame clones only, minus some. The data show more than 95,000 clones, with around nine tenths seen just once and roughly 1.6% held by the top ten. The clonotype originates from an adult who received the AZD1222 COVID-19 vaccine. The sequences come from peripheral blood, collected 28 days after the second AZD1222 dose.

CDR3 sequence reads: CASTRAGVGNQPQHF. For the CDR3, the DNA is TGTGCCAGCACAAGGGCGGGGGTTGGCAATCAGCCCCAGCATTTT. The chain has TRBV19 and TRBJ1-5, with TRBD1 as a possible D gene (5 bases). The CDR3 consists of 15 residues. The ends were cut back, 9 bases at V and 2 bases at J, with 17 bases in the middle. Per germline, CDR1 LNHDA and CDR2 SQIVND (reference sequence). Combining the CDR3 with reference TRBV19 and TRBJ1-5 gives the whole variable domain DGGITQSPKYLFRKEGQNVTLSCEQNLNHDAMYWYRQDPGQGLRLIYYSQIVNDFQKGDIAEGYSVSREKKESFPLTVTSAQKNPTAFYLCASTRAGVGNQPQHFGDGTRLSIL.